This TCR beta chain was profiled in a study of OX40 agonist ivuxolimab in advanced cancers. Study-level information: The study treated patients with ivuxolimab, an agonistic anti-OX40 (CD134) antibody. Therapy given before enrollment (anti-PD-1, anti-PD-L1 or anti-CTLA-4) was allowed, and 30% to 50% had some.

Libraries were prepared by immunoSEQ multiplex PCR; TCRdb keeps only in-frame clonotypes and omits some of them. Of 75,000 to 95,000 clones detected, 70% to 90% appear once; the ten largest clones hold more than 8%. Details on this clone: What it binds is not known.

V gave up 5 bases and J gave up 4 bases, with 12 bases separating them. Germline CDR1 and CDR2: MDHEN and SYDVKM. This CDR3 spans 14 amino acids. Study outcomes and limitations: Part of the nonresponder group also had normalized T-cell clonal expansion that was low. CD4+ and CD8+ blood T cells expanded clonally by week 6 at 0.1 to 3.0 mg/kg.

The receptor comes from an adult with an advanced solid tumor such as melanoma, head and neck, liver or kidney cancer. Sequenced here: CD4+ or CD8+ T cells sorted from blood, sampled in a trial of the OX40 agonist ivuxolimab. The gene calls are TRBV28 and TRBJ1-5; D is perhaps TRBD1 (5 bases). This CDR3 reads CASSAGTQNQPQHF. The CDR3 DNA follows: TGTGCCAGCAGTGCCGGGACGCAGAATCAGCCCCAGCATTTT.